The clone carrying this T cell receptor beta chain was detected ten times or more. Its cognate antigen is unknown. The germline gives CDR1 MNHEY, CDR2 SMNVEV (reference sequence). Unmatched junction bases numbered 10, after V lost 6 bases and J lost 0 bases. The CDR3 spans 16 residues. TCR beta CDR3 regions were amplified from RNA. The HTBI primer set drove a first-round RT-PCR of the TCR CDR3. MiXCR, applied by TCRdb to the multiplex PCR reads, yields one record per CDR3 protein. The table includes 250,000 to 350,000 distinct CDR3 sequences, approximately 15% detected once. The data were obtained in a study of T cells in Graves' hyperthyroidism and ophthalmopathy. Regarding the study as a whole: Blood also contained most expanded thyroid clonotypes above 0.001. A 13 V-J model separated ophthalmopathy from stable hyperthyroidism.

Exclusion of a patient resulted from uncontrolled infection, other autoimmune disease, pregnancy or lactation. The specimen was blood. V is TRBV27 and J is TRBJ1-1; 7 positions agree with TRBD1. The source is a woman in her sixties or seventies with Graves' ophthalmopathy. The CDR3 protein is CASRPRQGSMNTEAFF. As DNA, the CDR3 is TGTGCCAGCAGACCAAGACAGGGAAGCATGAACACTGAAGCTTTCTTT.